This T cell receptor (beta chain) was recovered during a study of blood T cell repertoires in COVID-19. Study in general: The origin of the acute and convalescent COVID-19 samples was the United States, Italy and Spain. Sources were T cells, B-cell-depleted T cells, or PBMCs; the material itself was cDNA or gDNA.

Authors' analysis steps: Estimation of nucleated cell counts was performed using reference gene primer amplification. Assay: immunoSEQ multiplex PCR; the TCRdb copy retains only in-frame clones and omits some. V and J calls and clone size are given by that table; D and trimming were obtained from the DNA. This table has 200,000 or so clones, roughly 76% appearing once. CDR3 length equals 16 residues. The V gene end was trimmed by 0 bases and the J gene end by 3 bases; junction bases not matched to a gene: 4. CDR1 is SGDLS, CDR2 YYNGEE, per germline. What was sequenced was peripheral blood. The chain joins TRBV9 to TRBJ2-3; 10 bases map to TRBD2. The clonotype originates from a human donor in a cohort sampled during active COVID-19. The CDR3 reads CASSVGVAGGTDTQYF. The CDR3 DNA follows: TGTGCCAGCAGCGTAGGGGTAGCGGGAGGAACAGATACGCAGTATTTT.